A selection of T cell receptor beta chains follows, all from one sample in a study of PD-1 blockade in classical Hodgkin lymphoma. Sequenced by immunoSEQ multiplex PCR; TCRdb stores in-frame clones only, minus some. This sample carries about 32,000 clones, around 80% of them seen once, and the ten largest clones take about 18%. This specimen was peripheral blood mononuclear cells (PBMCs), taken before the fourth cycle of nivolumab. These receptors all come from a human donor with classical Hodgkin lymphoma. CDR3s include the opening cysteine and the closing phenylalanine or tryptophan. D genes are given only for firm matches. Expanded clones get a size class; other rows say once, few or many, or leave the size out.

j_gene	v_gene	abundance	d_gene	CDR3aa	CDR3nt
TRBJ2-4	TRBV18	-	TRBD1	CASSPRTGENIQYF	TGTGCCAGCTCACCCAGGACAGGGGAAAACATTCAGTACTTC
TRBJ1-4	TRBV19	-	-	CASNWDGRNEKLFF	TGTGCCAGTAATTGGGACGGACGTAATGAAAAACTGTTTTTT
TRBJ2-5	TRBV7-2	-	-	CASSITGTATETQYF	TGTGCCAGCAGCATCACCGGGACGGCAACCGAGACCCAGTACTTC
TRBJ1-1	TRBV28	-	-	CASSLTLNTEAFF	TGTGCCAGCAGTTTAACCCTGAACACTGAAGCTTTCTTT
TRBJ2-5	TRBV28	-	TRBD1	CASSPSRQGAGETQYF	TGTGCCAGCAGCCCATCCCGTCAGGGGGCCGGAGAGACCCAGTACTTC
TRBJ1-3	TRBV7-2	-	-	CASSLYFVSGNTIYF	TGTGCCAGCAGCTTATATTTCGTCTCTGGAAACACCATATATTTT
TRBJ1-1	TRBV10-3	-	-	CAISVRENTEAFF	TGTGCCATCAGTGTGAGGGAGAACACTGAAGCTTTCTTT
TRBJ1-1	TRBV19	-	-	CASSIAAKAFF	TGTGCCAGTAGTATAGCGGCTAAAGCTTTCTTT
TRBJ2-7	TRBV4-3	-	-	CASSQGTSYEQYF	TGCGCCAGCAGCCAAGGCACTTCCTACGAGCAGTACTTC
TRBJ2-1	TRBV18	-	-	CASSPLAWGTSHNEQFF	TGTGCCAGCTCACCACTAGCGTGGGGAACTTCCCACAATGAGCAGTTCTTC
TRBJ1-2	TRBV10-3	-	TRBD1	CAISESRDRGYGYTF	TGTGCCATCAGTGAGTCGCGGGACAGGGGCTATGGCTACACCTTC
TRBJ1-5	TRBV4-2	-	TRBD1	CASSQAQGNQPQHF	TGTGCCAGCAGCCAAGCACAGGGGAATCAGCCCCAGCATTTT
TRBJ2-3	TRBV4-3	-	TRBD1	CASSQDLGTGPTDTQYF	TGCGCCAGCAGCCAAGATTTGGGGACAGGGCCCACAGATACGCAGTATTTT
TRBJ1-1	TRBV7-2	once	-	CASTFSPGQTEAFF	TGTGCCAGCACTTTCTCCCCAGGGCAAACTGAAGCTTTCTTT
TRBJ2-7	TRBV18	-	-	CASSPPGRNYEQYF	TGTGCCAGCTCACCACCTGGACGGAACTACGAGCAGTACTTC
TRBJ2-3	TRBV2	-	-	CASSDDRSPTDTQYF	TGTGCCAGCAGTGACGACAGGAGCCCCACAGATACGCAGTATTTT
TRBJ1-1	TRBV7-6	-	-	CASSPRTVYNTEAFF	TGTGCCAGCAGCCCAAGGACAGTTTATAACACTGAAGCTTTCTTT
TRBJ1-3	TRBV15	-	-	CATSSFGGPGNTIYF	TGTGCCACCAGCAGCTTTGGTGGGCCGGGAAACACCATATATTTT
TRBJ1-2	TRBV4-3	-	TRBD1	CASSQASGGYSGYTF	TGCGCCAGCAGCCAAGCGTCAGGGGGTTATTCAGGCTACACCTTC
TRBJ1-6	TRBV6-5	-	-	CASSQDGWNSPLHF	TGTGCCAGCAGCCAGGACGGCTGGAATTCACCCCTCCACTTT
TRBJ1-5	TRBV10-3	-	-	CAISEPRGGINQPQHF	TGTGCCATCAGTGAGCCCCGGGGAGGGATCAATCAGCCCCAGCATTTT
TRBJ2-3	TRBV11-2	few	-	CASSFRGRISDTQYF	TGTGCCAGCAGCTTTCGAGGCAGGATCTCAGATACGCAGTATTTT
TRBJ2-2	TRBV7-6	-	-	CASSLRPSGELFF	TGTGCCAGCAGCTTACGTCCCAGCGGGGAGCTGTTTTTT
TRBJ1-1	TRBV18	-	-	CASSPQRGQNTEAFF	TGTGCCAGCTCACCACAAAGAGGTCAGAACACTGAAGCTTTCTTT
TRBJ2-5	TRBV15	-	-	CATRQGPTSLQETQYF	TGTGCCACAAGGCAGGGGCCCACGTCCCTCCAAGAGACCCAGTACTTC
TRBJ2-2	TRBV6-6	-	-	CASSQPMVDTGELFF	TGTGCCAGCAGTCAACCAATGGTGGACACCGGGGAGCTGTTTTTT
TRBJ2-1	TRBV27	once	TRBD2	CASSWDSGINEQFF	TGTGCCAGCAGTTGGGATAGCGGGATCAATGAGCAGTTCTTC
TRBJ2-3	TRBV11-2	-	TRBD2	CASSLRLAGGGDTQYF	TGTGCCAGCAGCTTACGGCTAGCGGGGGGGGGAGATACGCAGTATTTT
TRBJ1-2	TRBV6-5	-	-	CASSFPGSNGYTF	TGTGCCAGCAGTTTCCCAGGGTCAAATGGCTACACCTTC
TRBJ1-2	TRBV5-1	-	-	CASSLGVRAGPSSGYTF	TGCGCCAGCAGCTTAGGGGTTCGGGCAGGCCCCTCAAGTGGCTACACCTTC
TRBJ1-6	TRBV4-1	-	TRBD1	CASSQGDSNSPLHF	TGCGCCAGCAGCCAAGGGGACAGTAATTCACCCCTCCACTTT
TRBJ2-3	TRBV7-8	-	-	CASSYGADTQYF	TGTGCCAGCAGCTATGGAGCAGATACGCAGTATTTT
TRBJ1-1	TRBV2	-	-	CASSEALGMNTEAFF	TGTGCCAGCAGTGAAGCGTTGGGGATGAACACTGAAGCTTTCTTT
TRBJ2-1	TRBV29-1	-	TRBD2	CSVRMGLAGEQLEQFF	TGCAGCGTGAGAATGGGACTAGCGGGGGAGCAGCTAGAGCAGTTCTTC
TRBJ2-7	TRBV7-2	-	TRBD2	CASSTPGGRGEQYF	TGTGCCAGCAGCACCCCGGGCGGGAGGGGCGAGCAGTACTTC
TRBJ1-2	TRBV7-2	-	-	CASSPQTSMYGYTF	TGTGCCAGCAGCCCCCAGACGTCTATGTATGGCTACACCTTC
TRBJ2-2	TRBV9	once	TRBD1	CASSRPGQGATGELFF	TGTGCCAGCAGCCGGCCCGGACAGGGGGCCACCGGGGAGCTGTTTTTT
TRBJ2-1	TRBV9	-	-	CASSPGGTYNEQFF	TGTGCCAGCAGCCCCGGGGGCACCTACAATGAGCAGTTCTTC